This T cell receptor beta chain was sequenced during a study of T cell responses to AZD1222 COVID-19 vaccine. The CDR3 spans 16 residues. The germline V gene encodes CDR1 SGHVS and CDR2 FNYEAQ. With V trimmed by 4 bases and J by 0 bases, 6 bases remained unmatched. TCRdb's copy holds only in-frame clones and misses some; the assay was immunoSEQ multiplex PCR. The top ten hold about 3% of the sample, which has 140,000 or so clones, more than 75% seen once. The source was peripheral blood, collected 28 days after the second AZD1222 dose. This rearrangement joins TRBV7-6 to TRBJ1-3, with 7 positions matching TRBD1. The TCR comes from an adult who received the AZD1222 COVID-19 vaccine. Written as DNA, the CDR3 is TGTGCCAGCAGCTCCGTAGGGGGCCCCTCTGGAAACACCATATATTTT. It yields the protein CASSSVGGPSGNTIYF.